Described below is a single TCR beta chain sequence and its context. Germline assignment: CDR1 SNHLY and CDR2 FYNNEI. The CDR3 consists of 15 residues. Trimming at V came to 6 bases and at J to 2 bases, leaving 5 bases not matched to a gene. This entry belongs to a study of T cell changes during pregnancy in multiple sclerosis. Assay: immunoSEQ multiplex PCR; the TCRdb copy retains only in-frame clones and omits some. Of approximately 64,000 clones listed, over 80% were seen once; the top ten hold 2.3%. J is TRBJ2-3 and V is TRBV2; 10 bases agree with TRBD2. The TCR sequence derives from a female donor with multiple sclerosis, enrolled in a pregnancy study. The material sequenced was peripheral blood, taken in the first trimester of pregnancy. The chain's CDR3 is CASRASGSPTDTQYF. The CDR3 DNA follows: TGTGCCAGCAGGGCTAGCGGGAGCCCCACAGATACGCAGTATTTT.